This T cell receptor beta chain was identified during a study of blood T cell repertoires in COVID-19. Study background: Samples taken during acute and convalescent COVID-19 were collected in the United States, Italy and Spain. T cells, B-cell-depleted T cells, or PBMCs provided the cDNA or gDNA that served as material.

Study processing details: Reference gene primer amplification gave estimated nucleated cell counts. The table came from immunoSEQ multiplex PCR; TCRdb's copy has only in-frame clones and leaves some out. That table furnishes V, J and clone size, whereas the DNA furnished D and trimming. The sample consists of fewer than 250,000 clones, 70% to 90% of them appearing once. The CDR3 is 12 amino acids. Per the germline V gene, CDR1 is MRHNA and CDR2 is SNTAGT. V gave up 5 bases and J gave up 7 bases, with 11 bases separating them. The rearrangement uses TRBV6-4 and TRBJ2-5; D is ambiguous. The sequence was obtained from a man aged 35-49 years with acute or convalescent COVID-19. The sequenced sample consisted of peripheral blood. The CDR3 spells CASSNEVGTQYF. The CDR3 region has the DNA TGTGCCAGCAGTAATGAGGTCGGGACCCAGTACTTC.